The 21 T cell receptor beta chains reported below all come from one sample, sequenced in a study of blood T cell repertoires in COVID-19. Profiling relied on immunoSEQ multiplex PCR, and the TCRdb table lists in-frame clones only, not all of them. The sample yields over 120,000 clones, about 82% seen once. Sequenced input: peripheral blood. These receptors came from a woman older than 75 with active or convalescent COVID-19.

This chain joins TRBV19 and TRBJ1-5; TRBD1 might be the D (5 bases). Germline-derived CDR1 and CDR2 are LNHDA and SQIVND (reference sequence). The CDR3 is made up of 15 amino acids. Trimming stripped 5 bases from V and 0 bases from J, with 11 bases between. The CDR3 spells CASSLQVISNQPQHF. CDR3 in DNA: TGTGCCAGTAGTCTACAGGTAATTAGCAATCAGCCCCAGCATTTT.

This chain joins TRBV28 and TRBJ2-3; possibly TRBD1 for D (7 bases). The germline CDR1 and CDR2 sequences are MDHEN and SYDVKM. This CDR3 comprises 14 residues. V was clipped by 8 bases and J by 4 bases, with 16 bases between them. The CDR3 loop is CASSPGGPADTQYF. The CDR3 nucleotides read TGTGCCAGCTCGCCAGGGGGGCCAGCAGATACGCAGTATTTT.

The V gene is TRBV4-2, the J gene TRBJ2-1, with 8 bases that match TRBD2. After removal of 1 base from V and 2 bases from J, the junction contained 28 bases not matched to a gene. Germline V CDR1 and CDR2: LGHNA, YNFKEQ. CDR3 length: 24 residues. CDR3 coding DNA: TGTGCCAGCAGCCAAGTGGATATTCGGGGGGGGGCATTCGGGCTCTCCACAACCTACAATGAGCAGTTCTTC. Protein sequence: CASSQVDIRGGAFGLSTTYNEQFF.

This chain links TRBV12-3 or TRBV12-4 with TRBJ2-5; D perhaps matches TRBD2 (5 bases). V was cut by 6 bases and J by 4 bases, with 9 bases left in between. CDR3 length: 12 residues. CDR3 nucleotide sequence: TGTGCCAGCAGCCCTGGGAGAGAGACCCAGTACTTC. It is translated as CASSPGRETQYF.

The chain recombines TRBV4-1 with TRBJ2-7, with 7 positions matching TRBD2. The CDR3 runs 16 residues. CDR1 and CDR2 from the germline V gene are MGHRA and YSYEKL. V lost 0 bases, J lost 2 bases, and 7 bases stayed unmatched. The DNA for the CDR3 is TGCGCCAGCAGCCAAGAACGGGGAGGGCCCCCCTACGAGCAGTACTTC. Protein product: CASSQERGGPPYEQYF.

This chain links TRBV2 with TRBJ1-1, with D perhaps TRBD1 (5 bases). Trimming took off 6 bases at V and 2 bases at J, with 16 bases between the two ends. Germline loops: CDR1 SNHLY, CDR2 FYNNEI. The CDR3 length is 15 residues. This chain's CDR3 is CASRPGPAGNTEAFF. The CDR3 region has the DNA TGTGCCAGCAGACCAGGGCCGGCGGGAAACACTGAAGCTTTCTTT.

The chain has TRBV30 and TRBJ2-7; 7 positions agree with TRBD1. The CDR3 extends over 14 amino acids. Unmatched junction bases numbered 8, after V lost 3 bases and J lost 3 bases. The germline V gene encodes CDR1 GTSNPN and CDR2 SVGIG (reference sequence). The CDR3 spells CAWSRQGPLYEQYF. The DNA of the CDR3 is TGTGCCTGGAGCCGACAGGGCCCCCTCTACGAGCAGTACTTC.

This chain links TRBV6-5 with TRBJ2-3; D is possibly TRBD2 (5 bases). The CDR3 length is 15 residues. V was trimmed by 4 bases and J by 4 bases, leaving 15 bases between them. The germline CDR1 and CDR2 sequences are MNHEY and SVGAGI. CDR3 DNA: TGTGCCAGCAGTTTAGCGACCACTCCGGCAGATACGCAGTATTTT. Translating gives CASSLATTPADTQYF.

J is TRBJ1-1 and V is TRBV6-2 or TRBV6-3; D gene ambiguous. Germline CDR1 and CDR2: MNHEY and SVGEGT. Deletions cut 0 bases from V and 6 bases from J, with 11 bases between. This CDR3 has 14 residues. The CDR3 loop is CASSYSRLSPEAFF. The CDR3 DNA follows: TGTGCCAGCAGTTACTCGAGGTTATCACCTGAAGCTTTCTTT.

The chain carries TRBV5-1 and TRBJ2-1; D is possibly TRBD2 (6 bases). This CDR3 is 13 amino acids long. Germline V gives CDR1 SGHRS, CDR2 YFSETQ. Trimming cost V 4 bases and J 6 bases, with 11 bases left between them. CDR3 in DNA: TGCGCCAGCAGCCCTCTGACTAGCAATGAGCAGTTCTTC. The encoded protein is CASSPLTSNEQFF. Filled out from reference TRBV5-1 and TRBJ2-1, the complete variable domain reads KAGVTQTPRYLIKTRGQQVTLSCSPISGHRSVSWYQQTPGQGLQFLFEYFSETQRNKGNFPGRFSGRQFSNSRSEMNVSTLELGDSALYLCASSPLTSNEQFFGPGTRLTVL.

This chain connects TRBV15 to TRBJ1-1; 9 bases agree with TRBD1. V lost 8 bases, J lost 3 bases, and 7 bases stayed unmatched. Germline values: CDR1 LNHNV, CDR2 YYDKDF (reference sequence). The CDR3 loop spans 14 amino acids. CDR3 DNA: TGTGCCACCCTAAACAGGGGGCGTCACACTGAAGCTTTCTTT. Its translation is CATLNRGRHTEAFF.

CDR3 loop: CASSQGTRFNEKLFF. CDR3 coding DNA: TGTGCCAGCAGCCAAGGGACTCGGTTTAATGAAAAACTGTTTTTT. V usage is TRBV7-2 and J usage is TRBJ1-4; a weak D match, TRBD1 (5 bases). The V end was cut by 5 bases, the J end by 4 bases, with 14 bases between. The CDR3 covers 15 residues. CDR1 is SGHTA and CDR2 is FQGNSA in the germline V gene.

This clone was seen a few times. The chain couples TRBV6-5 to TRBJ2-2; 9 bases are shared with TRBD1. Unmatched junction bases numbered 4, after V lost 2 bases and J lost 3 bases. The germline V gene encodes CDR1 MNHEY and CDR2 SVGAGI. The CDR3 covers 16 residues. The CDR3 is CASSYQQGADTGELFF. DNA for the CDR3: TGTGCCAGCAGTTACCAACAGGGGGCGGACACCGGGGAGCTGTTTTTT.

The chain employs TRBV7-3 and TRBJ2-3, with 7 nucleotides matching TRBD1. Germline CDR1 and CDR2: SGHTA and FQGTGA. The J segment lost 2 bases and the V segment lost 0 bases, leaving 2 bases of the junction unmatched. This CDR3 contains 15 residues. The CDR3 DNA follows: TGTGCCAGCAGCTTAACGGGACAGTACACAGATACGCAGTATTTT. It yields the protein CASSLTGQYTDTQYF.

The V call is TRBV14, the J call TRBJ2-2; possibly TRBD1 for D (6 bases). The germline V gene has CDR1 SGHDN and CDR2 FVKESK. CDR3 length equals 16 residues. Between the trimmed V and J ends, which lost 0 bases and 6 bases, there was a span of 14 bases. The CDR3 is CASSQDLGGFAGELFF. In DNA, the CDR3 is TGTGCCAGCAGCCAAGATTTAGGGGGTTTCGCCGGGGAGCTGTTTTTT.

The chain uses TRBV12-3 or TRBV12-4 and TRBJ1-5; no clear D gene. V dropped 6 bases and J dropped 3 bases, with 9 bases sitting between them. The CDR3 contains 13 residues. DNA for the CDR3: TGTGCCAGCAGCAGCGGGGTCAATCAGCCCCAGCATTTT. Translated: CASSSGVNQPQHF.

V and J are TRBV28 and TRBJ1-2, with D tentatively TRBD1 (5 bases). V was shortened by 6 bases and J by 3 bases, with 14 bases between the two germline ends. CDR1 MDHEN and CDR2 SYDVKM come from the germline V gene. The CDR3 loop spans 14 amino acids. The CDR3 here is CASSPPDIYYGYTF. The CDR3 DNA reads as TGTGCCAGCAGCCCCCCGGACATATACTATGGCTACACCTTC.

The J gene is TRBJ2-3, the V gene TRBV19; 12 nucleotides line up with TRBD2. Looked up from germline, CDR1 is LNHDA and CDR2 is SQIVND (reference sequence). The J segment lost 5 bases and the V segment lost 0 bases, leaving 3 bases of the junction unmatched. The CDR3 is made up of 16 amino acids. The chain's CDR3 is CASSIDRLAGEDTQYF. The CDR3, as DNA: TGTGCCAGTAGTATAGACCGACTAGCGGGGGAAGATACGCAGTATTTT.

The chain uses TRBV23-1 and TRBJ1-2, with TRBD1 as a possible D gene (5 bases). TRBV23-1 is given ORF status, its function remaining uncertain. The CDR3 runs to 14 residues. V was shortened by 0 bases and J by 2 bases, with 7 bases between the two germline ends. This CDR3 reads CASSQSRGNYGYTF. DNA of the CDR3: TGCGCCAGCAGTCAATCCCGGGGGAACTATGGCTACACCTTC.

The chain recombines TRBV5-1 with TRBJ1-4; 11 bases align to TRBD1. With V trimmed by 1 base and J by 6 bases, 5 bases remained unmatched. Germline loops: CDR1 SGHRS, CDR2 YFSETQ. The CDR3 consists of 16 residues. CDR3: CASSLTPGQGDEKLFF. The DNA of the CDR3 is TGCGCCAGCAGCTTGACACCGGGACAGGGGGATGAAAAACTGTTTTTT.

CDR3 in amino acids: CASRGQDYEQYF. CDR3 bases: TGTGCCAGCAGGGGACAGGACTACGAGCAGTACTTC. The rearrangement joins TRBV28 to TRBJ2-7; TRBD1 matches 8 bases. Germline lookup yields CDR1 MDHEN and CDR2 SYDVKM. V lost 6 bases, J lost 3 bases, and 1 base stayed unmatched. CDR3 length: 12 amino acids.